One and the same sample provided the 27 T cell receptor beta chains below, sequenced in a study of control samples from healthy donors and cancer patients. The method was immunoSEQ multiplex PCR; TCRdb's version includes in-frame clones alone and lacks a portion of them. The sample carries around 51,000 clones, 75% to 85% recorded once. Sequencing was done on a sample of blood. The receptor source for this set is a man aged 65 to 85 in good health.

The chain is built from TRBV28 and TRBJ2-4; possibly TRBD2 for D (5 bases). Germline V gives CDR1 MDHEN, CDR2 SYDVKM. The V end lost 2 bases, the J end lost 9 bases, and 11 bases lay between the germline ends. The CDR3 covers 13 residues. DNA for the CDR3: TGTGCCAGCAGTTTAGGCGGAGAGGGCATTCAGTACTTC. It translates to CASSLGGEGIQYF.

The chain joins TRBV6-5 to TRBJ2-5, with a tentative D call TRBD1 (6 bases). Trimming shortened V by 6 bases and J by 5 bases, and 19 bases separated the two germline ends. The germline V gene encodes CDR1 MNHEY and CDR2 SVGAGI. The CDR3 is 15 residues long. The CDR3 DNA reads as TGTGCCAGCAGCTCCGGGACACGGCCGTGGGAGACCCAGTACTTC. This translates into CASSSGTRPWETQYF.

V is TRBV7-2 and J is TRBJ2-5, with 7 bases matching TRBD1. J gave up 5 bases and V 6 bases, and 6 bases lay outside the gene matches. This CDR3 is built from 13 residues. Germline assignment: CDR1 SGHTA and CDR2 FQGNSA. The CDR3 nucleotides read TGTGCCAGCAGTTCCCCGACAGGGGAGACCCAGTACTTC. It codes for CASSSPTGETQYF. Using reference TRBV7-2 and TRBJ2-5 for the parts outside the CDR3, the full variable domain is GAGVSQSPSNKVTEKGKDVELRCDPISGHTALYWYRQSLGQGLEFLIYFQGNSAPDKSGLPSDRFSAERTGGSVSTLTIQRTQQEDSAVYLCASSSPTGETQYFGPGTRLLVL.

This sequence joins TRBV27 and TRBJ2-1; no reliable D call. Germline V gene lookup returns CDR1 MNHEY and CDR2 SMNVEV (reference sequence). The CDR3 has 13 residues. The V gene lost 5 bases and the J gene lost 9 bases, with 14 bases spanning the gap. The CDR3 protein is CASSPRWLGEQFF. The CDR3 region has the DNA TGTGCCAGCAGTCCCCGGTGGTTGGGTGAGCAGTTCTTC.

The rearrangement links TRBV14 to TRBJ1-3, with D unresolved. Deletions cut 1 base from V and 0 bases from J, with 10 bases between. CDR3 length: 16 residues. The germline V gene encodes CDR1 SGHDN and CDR2 FVKESK. The CDR3 loop reads CASSQVRRSSGNTIYF. CDR3 bases: TGTGCCAGCAGCCAAGTGCGGAGATCCTCTGGAAACACCATATATTTT.

The J gene is TRBJ2-1, the V gene TRBV3-1 (or the pseudogene TRBV3-2); D is ambiguous. CDR1 is LGHDT and CDR2 is YNNKEL in the germline V gene (reference sequence). The CDR3 contains 13 residues. Trimming removed 5 bases at V and 5 bases at J, with 10 bases between. CDR3: CASSNQMHNEQFF. CDR3 nucleotides: TGTGCCAGCAGCAACCAAATGCACAATGAGCAGTTCTTC.

The V call is TRBV13, the J call TRBJ2-1; unclear D gene. The germline V and J ends were trimmed by 4 bases and 8 bases, with 18 bases remaining between them. Germline V gene sequence: CDR1 PRHDT, CDR2 FYEKMQ (reference sequence). The CDR3 is made up of 15 amino acids. The CDR3 DNA sequence: TGTGCCAGCAGCTCCTTCCCGACCAGCACGGATGAGCAGTTCTTC. Encoded protein: CASSSFPTSTDEQFF. The whole variable domain, filled in from reference TRBV13 and TRBJ2-1, reads AAGVIQSPRHLIKEKRETATLKCYPIPRHDTVYWYQQGPGQDPQFLISFYEKMQSDKGSIPDRFSAQQFSDYHSELNMSSLELGDSALYFCASSSFPTSTDEQFFGPGTRLTVL.

This clone came up a few times. The chain is built from TRBV3-1 (or the pseudogene TRBV3-2) and TRBJ1-2; D perhaps matches TRBD1 (6 bases). The CDR3 contains 14 residues. Germline CDR1 and CDR2: LGHDT and YNNKEL (reference sequence). V was pared by 2 bases and J by 5 bases, with 12 bases between. CDR3: CASSQRGQTYGYTF. CDR3 in DNA: TGTGCCAGCAGCCAAAGAGGACAGACGTATGGCTACACCTTC.

The chain is built from TRBV20-1 and TRBJ2-7, with 9 bases fitting TRBD2. Germline CDR1 is DFQATT and CDR2 is SNEGSKA (reference sequence). The CDR3 is 13 amino acids. V was pared by 3 bases and J by 6 bases, with 6 bases of the junction left unmatched. The CDR3 reads CSASWGLAGEQYF. CDR3 nucleotides: TGCAGTGCTAGTTGGGGACTAGCAGGCGAGCAGTACTTC.

This clone occurred a few times. This chain links TRBV11-2 with TRBJ1-2; weak D call: TRBD1 (6 bases). V lost 0 bases, J lost 5 bases, and 10 bases lay in between. The germline V gene encodes CDR1 SGHAT and CDR2 FQNNGV. The CDR3 sequence is 14 residues long. This CDR3 reads CASSLDRGLYGYTF. The CDR3 bases are TGTGCCAGCAGCTTAGACAGGGGTTTGTATGGCTACACCTTC.

This chain connects TRBV5-1 to TRBJ1-1; weak D call: TRBD1 (5 bases). The germline CDR1 and CDR2 sequences are SGHRS and YFSETQ. The CDR3 totals 16 residues. The germline V and J ends were trimmed by 4 bases and 5 bases, with 21 bases remaining between them. CDR3 in amino acids: CASSTGDGTPGTEAFF. The CDR3 DNA reads as TGCGCCAGCAGCACGGGAGACGGGACCCCTGGGACTGAAGCTTTCTTT.

Turning to this clone: Other nucleotide sequences in the sample specify the same CDR3. CDR3 amino acids: CASSLGVPGETQYF. CDR3 DNA sequence: TGCGCCAGCAGCTTGGGAGTCCCCGGTGAGACCCAGTACTTC. The chain joins TRBV5-1 to TRBJ2-5, with D hard to call. V shed 0 bases and J shed 5 bases, with 11 bases lying between them. Germline V gene lookup returns CDR1 SGHRS and CDR2 YFSETQ. The CDR3 consists of 14 residues.

The chain recombines TRBV13 with TRBJ2-7; weak D call: TRBD1 (5 bases). Germline V gives CDR1 PRHDT, CDR2 FYEKMQ (reference sequence). The CDR3 length is 13 residues. V lost 3 bases and J 5 bases, leaving 11 bases between the germline ends. CDR3 loop: CASSFKGYNEQYF. The CDR3 DNA follows: TGTGCCAGCAGCTTTAAGGGGTACAACGAGCAGTACTTC.

The rearrangement links TRBV7-3 to TRBJ2-2; D remains ambiguous. V was clipped by 2 bases and J by 3 bases, with 7 bases between them. Germline-derived CDR1 and CDR2 are SGHTA and FQGTGA. The CDR3 totals 14 residues. For the CDR3, the DNA is TGTGCCAGCAGCTTATCCCAAGACACCGGGGAGCTGTTTTTT. The encoded protein is CASSLSQDTGELFF.

The rearrangement joins TRBV2 to TRBJ2-7; D possibly corresponds to TRBD2 (6 bases). The germline gives CDR1 SNHLY, CDR2 FYNNEI. This CDR3 is built from 14 residues. Trimming removed 4 bases from V and 6 bases from J, with 16 bases in between. The CDR3 loop reads CASSAGGTLGEQYF. CDR3 DNA sequence: TGTGCCAGCAGTGCTGGGGGGACCTTGGGCGAGCAGTACTTC. Variable domain in full (rest from reference TRBV2 and TRBJ2-7): EPEVTQTPSHQVTQMGQEVILRCVPISNHLYFYWYRQILGQKVEFLVSFYNNEISEKSEIFDDQFSVERPDGSNFTLKIRSTKLEDSAMYFCASSAGGTLGEQYFGPGTRLTVT.

This clone was detected only once. This chain links TRBV18 with TRBJ1-6, with TRBD1 identical over 11 bases. There are 15 residues in the CDR3. V lost 3 bases to trimming and J lost 8 bases; unmatched junction nucleotides: 3. Germline lookup yields CDR1 KGHSH and CDR2 LQKENI. The chain's CDR3 is CASSPGQGADSPLHF. The CDR3 DNA reads TGTGCCAGCTCACCTGGACAGGGGGCGGATTCACCCCTCCACTTT.

This chain links TRBV7-9 with TRBJ2-1, with 11 positions matching TRBD2. V lost 1 base and J lost 2; bases outside the gene matches: 10. Germline CDR1 reads SEHNR; CDR2 reads FQNEAQ (reference sequence). The CDR3 contains 19 residues. The CDR3 spells CASSLGRDTSGGPYNEQFF. CDR3 in DNA: TGTGCCAGCAGCTTAGGTCGGGATACTAGCGGGGGCCCCTACAATGAGCAGTTCTTC.

This rearrangement joins TRBV7-6 to TRBJ2-7; D is possibly TRBD1 (5 bases). The germline CDR1 and CDR2 sequences are SGHVS and FNYEAQ. V was trimmed by 5 bases and J by 2 bases, leaving 16 bases between them. The CDR3 is 15 amino acids. CDR3 residues: CASSLRSQGTYEQYF. In DNA form, the CDR3 reads TGTGCCAGCAGCCTCCGGTCCCAGGGCACCTACGAGCAGTACTTC.

This chain uses TRBV18 with TRBJ2-7, with D possibly matching TRBD1 (6 bases). Germline CDR1 and CDR2: KGHSH and LQKENI. The V gene lost 1 base and the J gene lost 0 bases, with 16 bases spanning the gap. CDR3 length: 17 residues. The DNA for the CDR3 is TGTGCCAGCTCACCACTCCCGACAGGCCCCCTCTCCTACGAGCAGTACTTC. Translation: CASSPLPTGPLSYEQYF.

This chain uses TRBV5-1 with TRBJ2-5; 8 positions match TRBD1. This CDR3 has 13 amino acids. V was pared by 4 bases and J by 1 base, with 0 bases of the junction left unmatched. Looked up from germline, CDR1 is SGHRS and CDR2 is YFSETQ. The CDR3 sequence: CASSGQGQETQYF. The CDR3 nucleotides are TGCGCCAGCAGCGGACAGGGCCAAGAGACCCAGTACTTC.

About this clone itself: Distinct nucleotide sequences in the sample also encode this CDR3. The chain is built from TRBV19 and TRBJ2-5, with D hard to call. This CDR3 comprises 11 residues. Germline V CDR1 and CDR2: LNHDA, SQIVND (reference sequence). V was shortened by 3 bases and J by 3 bases, with 2 bases between the two germline ends. In DNA, the CDR3 is TGTGCCAGTAGTATTAAAGAGACCCAGTACTTC. Translating gives CASSIKETQYF. The variable domain in full, completed from reference TRBV19 and TRBJ2-5, reads DGGITQSPKYLFRKEGQNVTLSCEQNLNHDAMYWYRQDPGQGLRLIYYSQIVNDFQKGDIAEGYSVSREKKESFPLTVTSAQKNPTAFYLCASSIKETQYFGPGTRLLVL.

This chain connects TRBV6-5 to TRBJ2-1, with a tentative D call TRBD1 (5 bases). The CDR3 extends over 15 amino acids. Germline V gene data show CDR1 as MNHEY and CDR2 as SVGAGI. Trimming left V 4 bases short and J 5 bases short, with 15 bases between. The CDR3 nucleotides are TGTGCCAGCAGTTTCGACAGAAAACAACACAATGAGCAGTTCTTC. This translates into CASSFDRKQHNEQFF.

The V gene is TRBV15, the J gene TRBJ2-1; 13 nucleotides align to TRBD2. The CDR3 length is 16 residues. Per germline, CDR1 LNHNV and CDR2 YYDKDF (reference sequence). The J segment lost 10 bases and the V segment lost 1 base, leaving 7 bases of the junction unmatched. CDR3 coding DNA: TGTGCCACCAGCAGAGGAACTAGCGGGAGGGTGAACGAGCAGTTCTTC. Protein sequence: CATSRGTSGRVNEQFF.

This clone has more than one count but fewer than ten. In nucleotides, the CDR3 is TGTGCCACCAGTGAAGGGCCAATAGAAACCTACGAGCAGTACTTC. The encoded protein is CATSEGPIETYEQYF. The gene calls are TRBV24-1 and TRBJ2-7; D not resolved. Germline V lookup: CDR1 KGHDR, CDR2 SFDVKD. V lost 4 bases, J lost 2 bases, and 14 bases lay in between. The CDR3 is made up of 15 amino acids.

The rearrangement links TRBV7-8 to TRBJ1-5, with D perhaps TRBD1 (5 bases). The CDR3 covers 17 residues. Germline assignment: CDR1 SGHVS and CDR2 FQNEAQ. Trimming left V 5 bases short and J 2 bases short, with 19 bases between. CDR3 loop: CASSPIGHSRGNQPQHF. The CDR3 DNA sequence: TGTGCCAGCAGCCCTATAGGACACTCACGGGGCAATCAGCCCCAGCATTTT.

V usage is TRBV18 and J usage is TRBJ1-4; the D gene is possibly TRBD1 (6 bases). Germline CDR1 and CDR2: KGHSH and LQKENI. The CDR3 is made up of 15 amino acids. With 3 bases removed from V and 7 bases from J, the gap between germline ends came to 15 bases. CDR3 protein: CASSPSQGGLEKLFF. DNA of the CDR3: TGTGCCAGCTCACCGTCACAGGGCGGTCTTGAAAAACTGTTTTTT.

Here the CDR3 reads CASGRGTEDDEKLFF. CDR3 coding DNA: TGTGCTAGTGGCCGTGGGACGGAGGATGATGAAAAACTGTTTTTT. The chain joins TRBV12-5 to TRBJ1-4; D perhaps matches TRBD1 (5 bases). Germline V lookup: CDR1 LGHNT, CDR2 FRNRAP. The CDR3 spans 15 residues. The V end lost 6 bases, the J end lost 6 bases, and 17 bases lay between the germline ends.